A selection of T cell receptor beta chains follows, all from one sample in a study of blood T cell repertoires in COVID-19. Sequenced by immunoSEQ multiplex PCR; TCRdb stores in-frame clones only, minus some. The sample has over 110,000 clones, nearly 90% seen once. Sequences were obtained from peripheral blood. These receptors came from a man aged 70-80 years with acute or convalescent COVID-19. Both conserved end residues are part of each CDR3. A D gene is named only where the DNA matches it firmly. Size is omitted from some rows. Given values are once, few, many or a class for expanded clones.

cdr3_nt,cdr3_aa,d_call,v_call,clone_size,j_call
TGTGCCAGCAGCCTGGACAGGGGCGGAGAAAAACTGTTTTTT,CASSLDRGGEKLFF,TRBD1,TRBV9,once,TRBJ1-4
TGCAGCGGGGACAGGGGAAACACTGAAGCTTTCTTT,CSGDRGNTEAFF,TRBD1,TRBV29-1,NA,TRBJ1-1
TGTGCCAGCAGCTTAGCATCTGCAGGGGATGAGCAGTTCTTC,CASSLASAGDEQFF,NA,TRBV7-3,NA,TRBJ2-1
TGTGCCAGCAGCTTAAACCCGGGACAGTCGTACAATGAGCAGTTCTTC,CASSLNPGQSYNEQFF,TRBD1,TRBV5-4,NA,TRBJ2-1
TGTGCCAGCAGCTTAGGTCAGGGGGACGGAAACACCATATATTTT,CASSLGQGDGNTIYF,TRBD1,TRBV7-7,NA,TRBJ1-3
TGTGCCATCAATGAAACAGCGGGAACAAAGCAAGAGACCCAGTACTTC,CAINETAGTKQETQYF,TRBD2,TRBV10-3,once,TRBJ2-5
TGTGCCACCAGTGATTGGCCGAGGGGCAATCAGCCCCAGCATTTT,CATSDWPRGNQPQHF,NA,TRBV24-1,few,TRBJ1-5
TGTGCCAGCAGCCAAGATTGGGCCGACTCCTACAATGAGCAGTTCTTC,CASSQDWADSYNEQFF,NA,TRBV4-2,NA,TRBJ2-1
TGTGCCAGCAGCCCTCAGGGGGGCAGTCCGAACACTGAAGCTTTCTTT,CASSPQGGSPNTEAFF,TRBD1,TRBV11-3,NA,TRBJ1-1
TGTGCCAGCAGCGGGGCTGGAAACACCATATATTTT,CASSGAGNTIYF,NA,TRBV12-3/TRBV12-4,NA,TRBJ1-3
TGCGCCAGCTCCGAAGGGACAGGGGTCTACGAGCAGTACTTC,CASSEGTGVYEQYF,TRBD1,TRBV5-1,NA,TRBJ2-7
TGTGCCAGCTCATCGAGCTCCTATAATTCACCCCTCCACTTT,CASSSSSYNSPLHF,NA,TRBV18,NA,TRBJ1-6
TGTGCCAGCAGCCAATTAGCGGGTCGGACAGATACGCAGTATTTT,CASSQLAGRTDTQYF,TRBD2,TRBV2,NA,TRBJ2-3
TGCGCCAGCAGCCCCGCAGGCCAGTACCAAGAGACCCAGTACTTC,CASSPAGQYQETQYF,NA,TRBV5-1,NA,TRBJ2-5
TGTGCCAGCAGCTTCTCCAGGGGGACTTACTATGGCTACACCTTC,CASSFSRGTYYGYTF,TRBD1,TRBV7-2,NA,TRBJ1-2
TGTGCCAGCAGTCCAGGGTTTTATGGCTACACCTTC,CASSPGFYGYTF,NA,TRBV12-3/TRBV12-4,NA,TRBJ1-2